This T cell receptor beta chain was sequenced during a study of low-dose radiotherapy and immunotherapy resistance in tumors. For the study at large: One day prior to radiation and immunotherapy, intravenous cyclophosphamide at 200 mg/m2 was given, repeated every two weeks.

Many counts were recorded for this clonotype. Primers targeting TRAV and TRBV primed first-strand cDNA, covering alpha and beta chains. PCR amplification of the TCRs was performed with Phusion for 20 to 25 PCR cycles, and it relied on a constant-region primer together with a V-primer adapter. TCRdb recomputed calls from the reads with MiXCR, one row per CDR3 protein. The sample contains approximately 46,000 distinct CDR3 sequences, under 30% of which appear only once. V shed 4 bases and J 7 bases; nucleotides not matched to a gene: 10. The CDR3 contains 14 residues. CDR1 is SGHRS and CDR2 is YFSETQ in the germline V gene. The sample's time point: after trial treatment. Treatment of the sample: LDRT plus nivolumab, ipilimumab, low-dose cyclophosphamide and aspirin (RACIN trial). Treatment combined nivolumab, ipilimumab, aspirin, low-dose cyclophosphamide and low-dose radiotherapy in a dose-escalation trial.

This chain uses TRBV5-1 with TRBJ2-7; 8 nucleotides agree with TRBD1. Source: PBMCs, taken after low-dose radiotherapy plus immunotherapy. This receptor was identified in a male donor with prostate cancer. This CDR3 reads CASSASGTGGEQYF. CDR3 DNA: TGCGCCAGCAGCGCCTCCGGGACAGGTGGGGAGCAGTACTTC.